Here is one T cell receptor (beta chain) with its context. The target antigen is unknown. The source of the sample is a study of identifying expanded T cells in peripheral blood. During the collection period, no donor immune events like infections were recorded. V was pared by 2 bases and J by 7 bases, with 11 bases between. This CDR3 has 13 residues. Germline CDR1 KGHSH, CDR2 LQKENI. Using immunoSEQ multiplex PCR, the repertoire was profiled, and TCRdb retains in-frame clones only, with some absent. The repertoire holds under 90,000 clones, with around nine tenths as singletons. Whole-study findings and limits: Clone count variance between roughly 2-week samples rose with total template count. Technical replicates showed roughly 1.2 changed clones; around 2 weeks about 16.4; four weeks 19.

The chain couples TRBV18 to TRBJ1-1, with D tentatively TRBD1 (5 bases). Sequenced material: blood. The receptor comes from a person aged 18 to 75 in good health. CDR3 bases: TGTGCCAGCTCACCAGGGGGGGGTAGTGAAGCTTTCTTT. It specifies CASSPGGGSEAFF.